This TCR beta chain was obtained from a study of shared clonotypes between healthy human individuals. In the study overall: The study drew on two women and a few men aged 18 to 49 as donors. Notes on the study in general: The study sampled only blood, and tissue repertoires likely differ.

With respect to this clone: Its specificity is not known.

The data were produced by immunoSEQ multiplex PCR, yet TCRdb's version contains in-frame clones alone and is incomplete. The sample includes 550,000 to 600,000 clones, around 77% of them seen just once. Per the germline V gene, CDR1 is LGHNA and CDR2 is YNFKEQ. V trimming: 3 bases; J trimming: 4 bases; junction bases outside the gene matches: 4. This CDR3 comprises 15 residues. The material sequenced was PBMCs. This receptor was obtained from a woman in her thirties or forties in good health. Some clones in this sample may be carry-over from other donors' samples. The rearrangement joins TRBV4-2 to TRBJ1-1, with 11 bases that match TRBD1. This CDR3 is CASSQGTGGGTEAFF. CDR3 in DNA: TGTGCCAGCAGCCAGGGGACAGGGGGTGGCACTGAAGCTTTCTTT.